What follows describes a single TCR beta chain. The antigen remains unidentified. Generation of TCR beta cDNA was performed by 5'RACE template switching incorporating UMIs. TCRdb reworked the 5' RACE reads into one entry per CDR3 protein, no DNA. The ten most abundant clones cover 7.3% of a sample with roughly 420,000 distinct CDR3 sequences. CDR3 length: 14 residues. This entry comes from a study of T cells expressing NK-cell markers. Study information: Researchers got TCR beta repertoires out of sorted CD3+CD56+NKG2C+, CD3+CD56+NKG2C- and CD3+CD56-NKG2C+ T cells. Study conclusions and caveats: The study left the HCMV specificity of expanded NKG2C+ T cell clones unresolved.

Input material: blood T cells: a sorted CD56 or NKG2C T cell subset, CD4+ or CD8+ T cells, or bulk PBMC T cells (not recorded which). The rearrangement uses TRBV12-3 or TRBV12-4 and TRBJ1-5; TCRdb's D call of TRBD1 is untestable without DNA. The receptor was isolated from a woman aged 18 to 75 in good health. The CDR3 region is CASSLDRENQPQHF.